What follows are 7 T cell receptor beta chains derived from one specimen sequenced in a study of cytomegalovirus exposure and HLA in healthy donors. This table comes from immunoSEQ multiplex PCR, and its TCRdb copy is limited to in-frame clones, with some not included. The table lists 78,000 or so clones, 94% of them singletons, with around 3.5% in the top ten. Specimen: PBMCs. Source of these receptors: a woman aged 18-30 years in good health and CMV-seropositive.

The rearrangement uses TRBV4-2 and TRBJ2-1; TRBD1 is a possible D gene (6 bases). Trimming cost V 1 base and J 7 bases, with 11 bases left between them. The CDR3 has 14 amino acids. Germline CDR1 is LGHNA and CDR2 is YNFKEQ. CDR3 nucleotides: TGTGCCAGCAGCCAAGTGGGCAGGGGAAATGAGCAGTTCTTC. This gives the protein CASSQVGRGNEQFF.

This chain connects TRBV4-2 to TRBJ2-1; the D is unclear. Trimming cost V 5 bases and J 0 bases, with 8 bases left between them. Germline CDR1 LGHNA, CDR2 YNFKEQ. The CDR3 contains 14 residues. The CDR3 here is CASSTASSYNEQFF. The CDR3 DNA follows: TGTGCCAGCAGCACCGCCAGCTCCTACAATGAGCAGTTCTTC.

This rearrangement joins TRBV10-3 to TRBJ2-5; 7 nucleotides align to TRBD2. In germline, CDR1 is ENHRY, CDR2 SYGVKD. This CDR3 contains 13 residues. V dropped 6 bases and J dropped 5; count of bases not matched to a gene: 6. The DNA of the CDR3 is TGTGCCATCAGGCCTGACGGGGGGGAGACCCAGTACTTC. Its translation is CAIRPDGGETQYF.

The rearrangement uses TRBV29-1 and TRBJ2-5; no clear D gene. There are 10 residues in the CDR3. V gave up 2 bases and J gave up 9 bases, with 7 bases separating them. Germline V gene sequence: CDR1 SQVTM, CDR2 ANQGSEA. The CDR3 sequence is CSVELGPQYF. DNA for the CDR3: TGCAGCGTTGAACTCGGTCCCCAGTACTTC.

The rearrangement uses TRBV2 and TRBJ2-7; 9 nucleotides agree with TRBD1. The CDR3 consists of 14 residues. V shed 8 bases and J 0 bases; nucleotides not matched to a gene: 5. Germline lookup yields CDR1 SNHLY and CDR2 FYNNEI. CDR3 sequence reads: CASGRDRDSYEQYF. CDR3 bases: TGTGCCAGCGGAAGGGACAGGGACTCCTACGAGCAGTACTTC.

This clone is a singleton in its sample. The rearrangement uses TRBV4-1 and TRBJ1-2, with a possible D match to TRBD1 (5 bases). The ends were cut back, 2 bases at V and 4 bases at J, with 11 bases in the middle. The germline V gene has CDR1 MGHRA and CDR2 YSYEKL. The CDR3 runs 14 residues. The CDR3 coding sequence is TGCGCCAGCAGCCAACTTGACAGCCCCTATGGCTACACCTTC. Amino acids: CASSQLDSPYGYTF.

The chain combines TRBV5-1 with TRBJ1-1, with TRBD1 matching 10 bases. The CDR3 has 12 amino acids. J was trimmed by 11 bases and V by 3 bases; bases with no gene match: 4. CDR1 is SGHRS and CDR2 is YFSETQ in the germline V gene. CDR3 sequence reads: CASSSGQGDAFF. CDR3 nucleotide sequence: TGCGCCAGCAGCTCAGGACAGGGGGATGCTTTCTTT.